This TCR beta chain originates from a study of T cells after posttransplantation cyclophosphamide. General observations from the study: Donor CD8+ memory clones often dominated recipient blood repertoires at later times. Blood and skin or GI T cell repertoires showed limited TRB overlap.

Turning to this clone: The antigen is undetermined.

A marrow graft followed busulfan-fludarabine conditioning, with cyclophosphamide on days +3 and +4. Method: immunoSEQ multiplex PCR; TCRdb's copy keeps in-frame clones and lacks some. The repertoire holds about 42,000 clones, with around 91% as singletons. The CDR3 runs to 15 residues. J gave up 4 bases and V 5 bases, and 9 bases lay outside the gene matches. CDR1 SGHNT and CDR2 YYREEE come from the germline V gene (reference sequence). The sample consisted of PBMCs, taken around 60 days after allogeneic stem cell transplant with posttransplant cyclophosphamide. V and J are TRBV5-4 and TRBJ2-5; TRBD1 aligns across 9 bases. The sequence was collected from a male patient aged 60 to 75 who received an allogeneic stem cell transplant from a related donor and was CMV-positive. Some of the T cells might come from the graft donor. Written as DNA, the CDR3 is TGTGCCAGCAGTATGCCGGGACAGGGAAGAGAGACCCAGTACTTC. Amino acids: CASSMPGQGRETQYF.